This T cell receptor (beta chain) was found in a study of vaccination effects on CD4 cells after COVID-19. At the level of the study: Both of the two convalescent patients gave a sample, one 16 days and one a week before vaccination.

To note about this clone: Its antigen is currently unknown.

Profiled with immunoSEQ multiplex PCR; TCRdb holds only in-frame clones, not every one. The sample has tens of thousands of clones; 69% are singletons. Germline trimming cut 5 bases from V and 7 bases from J; bases unmatched to any gene: 8. Per germline, CDR1 SEHNR and CDR2 FQNEAQ (reference sequence). The CDR3 runs to 15 residues. Antigen-specific CD4+ T cell clonotypes were called by their expansion after viral peptide-pool culture in ViraFEST. Once cultured for about 9 days, the cells underwent separation to obtain CD4+ T cells. This person caught SARS-CoV-2 sometime from March to December 2020, and PCR testing confirmed the infection.

The chain combines TRBV7-9 with TRBJ1-4; 9 positions agree with TRBD1. The clonotype was recovered from a human donor who had a prior SARS-CoV-2 infection. The sample was CD4+ T cells from PBMCs cultured with SARS-CoV-2 spike peptides, taken before COVID-19 vaccination. The CDR3 spells CASSANRGRSEKLFF. The DNA of the CDR3 is TGTGCCAGCAGCGCAAACAGGGGGCGTAGTGAAAAACTGTTTTTT.